This TCR beta chain is from a study of PD-L1 blockade in urothelial cancer. Study background: Earlier, patients had received 0 to 3 chemotherapy regimens. Whole-study findings and limits: Pretreatment peripheral blood TCR clonality that fell below the median predicted better survival among the patients studied.

On this clone itself: Antigen unknown.

Data came from immunoSEQ multiplex PCR; TCRdb stores just in-frame clones and leaves some out. This sample carries just over 50,000 clones, 70% to 80% of them seen once, and the ten largest clones take approximately 3.3%. The CDR3 has 13 residues. Germline CDR1 LNHDA, CDR2 SQIVND (reference sequence). V lost 3 bases and J 7 bases, leaving 13 bases between the germline ends. The chain links TRBV19 to TRBJ2-7; D is unclear. The source is a man between 65 and 80 years old with urothelial cancer. The sequences come from PBMCs, collected around atezolizumab (anti-PD-L1) treatment. The CDR3 spells CASSMAARSEQYF. The CDR3 DNA sequence: TGTGCCAGTAGTATGGCGGCGAGAAGTGAGCAGTACTTC. Filled out from reference TRBV19 and TRBJ2-7, the complete variable domain reads DGGITQSPKYLFRKEGQNVTLSCEQNLNHDAMYWYRQDPGQGLRLIYYSQIVNDFQKGDIAEGYSVSREKKESFPLTVTSAQKNPTAFYLCASSMAARSEQYFGPGTRLTVT.